This entry features one TCR beta chain sequence. In the same sample, other DNA sequences code for this CDR3. These data belong to a study of blood T cell repertoires in COVID-19. Study processing details: Nucleated cell counts were estimated from reference gene primer amplification. Using immunoSEQ multiplex PCR, the repertoire was profiled, and TCRdb retains in-frame clones only, with some absent. That table gives V, J and clone size, and the DNA gave D and trimming. This sample has 300,000 to 400,000 clones, with around 86% found just once. The receptor was isolated from a man aged 50 or older with active or convalescent COVID-19. Sequencing was performed on peripheral blood.

CDR3 protein: CASRQGARETQYF. CDR3 bases: TGTGCCAGCAGACAGGGGGCGCGGGAGACCCAGTACTTC. The V call is TRBV25-1, the J call TRBJ2-5; 9 bases fit TRBD1. Germline CDR1 is MGHDK and CDR2 is SYGVNS. The CDR3 runs to 13 residues. J gave up 5 bases and V 6 bases, and 4 bases lay outside the gene matches.